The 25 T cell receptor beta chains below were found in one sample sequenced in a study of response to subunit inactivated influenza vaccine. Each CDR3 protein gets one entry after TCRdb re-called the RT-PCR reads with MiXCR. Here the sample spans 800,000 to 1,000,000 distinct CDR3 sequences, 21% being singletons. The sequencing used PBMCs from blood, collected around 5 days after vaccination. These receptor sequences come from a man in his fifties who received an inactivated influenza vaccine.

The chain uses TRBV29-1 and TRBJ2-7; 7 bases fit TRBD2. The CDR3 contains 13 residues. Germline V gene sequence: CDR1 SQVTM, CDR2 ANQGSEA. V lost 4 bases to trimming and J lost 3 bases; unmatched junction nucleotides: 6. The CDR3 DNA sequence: TGCAGCGTTGGGGGGGACTACCACTACGAGCAGTACTTC. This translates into CSVGGDYHYEQYF.

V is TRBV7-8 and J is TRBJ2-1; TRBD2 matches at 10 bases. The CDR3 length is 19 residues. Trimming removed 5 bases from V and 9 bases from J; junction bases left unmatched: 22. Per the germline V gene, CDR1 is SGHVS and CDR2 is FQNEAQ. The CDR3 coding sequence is TGTGCCAGCAGCACCACGGCTTACCCCTTAGCGGGGGGTGCATCTGAGCAGTTCTTC. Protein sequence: CASSTTAYPLAGGASEQFF.

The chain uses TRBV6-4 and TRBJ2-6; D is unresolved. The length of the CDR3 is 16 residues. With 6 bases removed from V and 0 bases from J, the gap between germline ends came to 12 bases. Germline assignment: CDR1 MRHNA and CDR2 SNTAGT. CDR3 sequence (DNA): TGTGCCAGCAGCCAATTTCAAAGCTCTGGGGCCAACGTCCTGACTTTC. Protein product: CASSQFQSSGANVLTF.

CDR3 amino acids: CSASPLSGKTDTQYF. The CDR3 DNA follows: TGCAGTGCTTCCCCGTTGTCAGGGAAAACAGATACGCAGTATTTT. The chain couples TRBV20-1 to TRBJ2-3; possible D gene TRBD1, 5 bases. Germline V gene sequence: CDR1 DFQATT, CDR2 SNEGSKA (reference sequence). The CDR3 runs to 15 residues. Trimming took 5 bases from V and 3 from J, leaving 18 bases between them.

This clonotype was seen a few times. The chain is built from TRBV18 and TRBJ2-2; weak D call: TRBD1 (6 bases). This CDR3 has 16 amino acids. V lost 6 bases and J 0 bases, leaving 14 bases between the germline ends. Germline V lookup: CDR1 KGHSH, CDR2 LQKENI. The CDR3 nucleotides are TGTGCCAGCTCGGGGGACATTTTCTCGAACACCGGGGAGCTGTTTTTT. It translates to CASSGDIFSNTGELFF.

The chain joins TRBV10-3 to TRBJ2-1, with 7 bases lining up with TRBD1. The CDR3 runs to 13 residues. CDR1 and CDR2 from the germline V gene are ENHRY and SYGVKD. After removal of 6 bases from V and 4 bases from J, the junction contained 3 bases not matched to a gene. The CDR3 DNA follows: TGTGCCATCAGCTCCAGGGGGTACAATGAGCAGTTCTTC. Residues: CAISSRGYNEQFF.

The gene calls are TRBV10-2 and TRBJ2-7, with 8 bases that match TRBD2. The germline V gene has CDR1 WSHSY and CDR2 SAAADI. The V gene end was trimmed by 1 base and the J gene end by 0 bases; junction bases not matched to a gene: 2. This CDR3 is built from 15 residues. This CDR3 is CASSEYGGASYEQYF. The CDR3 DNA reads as TGCGCCAGCAGTGAGTACGGGGGGGCCTCCTACGAGCAGTACTTC.

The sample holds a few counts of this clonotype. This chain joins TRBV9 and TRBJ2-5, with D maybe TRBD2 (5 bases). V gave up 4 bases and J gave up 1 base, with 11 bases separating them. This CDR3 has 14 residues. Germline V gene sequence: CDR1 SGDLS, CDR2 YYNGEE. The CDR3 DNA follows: TGTGCCAGCAGCCCCCCACGGGGCCAAGAGACCCAGTACTTC. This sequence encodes CASSPPRGQETQYF.

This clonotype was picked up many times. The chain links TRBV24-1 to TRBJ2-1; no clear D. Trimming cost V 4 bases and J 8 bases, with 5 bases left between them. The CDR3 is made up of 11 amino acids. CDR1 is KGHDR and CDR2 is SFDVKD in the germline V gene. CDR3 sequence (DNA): TGTGCCACCAGTGAAGGGTATGAGCAGTTCTTC. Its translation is CATSEGYEQFF.

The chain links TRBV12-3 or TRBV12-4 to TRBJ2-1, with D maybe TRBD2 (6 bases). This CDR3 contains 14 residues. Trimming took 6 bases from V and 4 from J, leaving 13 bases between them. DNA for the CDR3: TGTGCCAGCAGACTGGGAGGAGGTTACAATGAGCAGTTCTTC. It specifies CASRLGGGYNEQFF.

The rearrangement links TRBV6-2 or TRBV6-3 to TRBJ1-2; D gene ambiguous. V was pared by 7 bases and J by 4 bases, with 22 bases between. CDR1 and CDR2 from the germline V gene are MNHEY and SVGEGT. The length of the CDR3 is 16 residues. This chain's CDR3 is CASTPRAFRDIYGYTF. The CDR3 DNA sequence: TGTGCCAGCACTCCTCGGGCGTTCCGAGACATCTATGGCTACACCTTC.

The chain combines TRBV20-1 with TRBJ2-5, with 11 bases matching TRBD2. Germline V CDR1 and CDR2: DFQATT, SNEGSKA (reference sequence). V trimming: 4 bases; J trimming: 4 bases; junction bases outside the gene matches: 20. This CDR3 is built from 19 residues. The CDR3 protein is CSANTGGSGGALLVETQYF. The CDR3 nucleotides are TGCAGTGCTAACACCGGAGGTAGCGGGGGGGCCCTGTTAGTAGAGACCCAGTACTTC.

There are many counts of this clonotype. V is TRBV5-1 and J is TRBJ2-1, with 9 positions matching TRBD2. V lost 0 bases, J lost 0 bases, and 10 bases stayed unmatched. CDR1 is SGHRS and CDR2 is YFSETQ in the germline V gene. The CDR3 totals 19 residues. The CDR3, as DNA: TGCGCCAGCAGCTTGGCCGGTAGCGGGGGCCCTAGCTCCTACAATGAGCAGTTCTTC. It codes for CASSLAGSGGPSSYNEQFF.

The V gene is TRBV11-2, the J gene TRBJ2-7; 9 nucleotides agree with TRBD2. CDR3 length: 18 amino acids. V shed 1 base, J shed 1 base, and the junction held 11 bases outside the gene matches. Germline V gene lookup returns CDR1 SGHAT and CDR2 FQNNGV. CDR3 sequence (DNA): TGTGCCAGCAGCTTAGTAGGGTTTTGGCGGGAGGGATCCTACGAGCAGTACTTC. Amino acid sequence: CASSLVGFWREGSYEQYF.

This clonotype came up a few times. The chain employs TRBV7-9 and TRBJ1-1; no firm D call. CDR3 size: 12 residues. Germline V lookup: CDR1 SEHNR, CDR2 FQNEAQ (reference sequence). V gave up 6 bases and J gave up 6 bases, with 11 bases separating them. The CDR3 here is CASRWGMAEAFF. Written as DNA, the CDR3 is TGTGCCAGCAGGTGGGGAATGGCTGAAGCTTTCTTT.

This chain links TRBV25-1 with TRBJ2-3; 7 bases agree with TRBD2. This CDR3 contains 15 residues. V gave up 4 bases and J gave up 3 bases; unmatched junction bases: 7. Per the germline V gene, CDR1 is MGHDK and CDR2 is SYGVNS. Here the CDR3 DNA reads TGTGCCAGCAGTGGCTGGGGGGAGGGAACAGATACGCAGTATTTT. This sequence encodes CASSGWGEGTDTQYF.

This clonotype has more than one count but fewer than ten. The CDR3 DNA reads TGCAGTGCTACGAAGGGACTAGCGGGAGAGGTCGCGCAGTTCTTC. Encoded protein: CSATKGLAGEVAQFF. The V gene is TRBV20-1, the J gene TRBJ2-1; 14 nucleotides align to TRBD2. This CDR3 has 15 amino acids. Germline assignment: CDR1 DFQATT and CDR2 SNEGSKA (reference sequence). V lost 4 bases, J lost 12 bases, and 11 bases stayed unmatched.

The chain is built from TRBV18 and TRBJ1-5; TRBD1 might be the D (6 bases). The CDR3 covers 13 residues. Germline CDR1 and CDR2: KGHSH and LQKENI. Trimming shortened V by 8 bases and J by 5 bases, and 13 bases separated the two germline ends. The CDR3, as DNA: TGTGCCAGCGCCGAGGGGGTCGATCAGCCCCAGCATTTT. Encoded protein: CASAEGVDQPQHF.

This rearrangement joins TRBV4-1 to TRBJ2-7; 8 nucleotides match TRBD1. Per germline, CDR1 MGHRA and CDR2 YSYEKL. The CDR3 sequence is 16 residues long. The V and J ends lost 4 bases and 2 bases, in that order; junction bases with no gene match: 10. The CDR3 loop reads CASSPSFTGGTYEQYF. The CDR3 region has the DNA TGCGCCAGCAGCCCCTCGTTTACAGGGGGAACCTACGAGCAGTACTTC.

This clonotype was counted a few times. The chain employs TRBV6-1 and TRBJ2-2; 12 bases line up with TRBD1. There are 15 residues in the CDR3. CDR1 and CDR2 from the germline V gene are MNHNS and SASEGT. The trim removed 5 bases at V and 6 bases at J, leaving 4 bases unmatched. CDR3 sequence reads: CASSPGQGAPGELFF. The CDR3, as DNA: TGTGCCAGCAGTCCGGGACAGGGGGCTCCCGGGGAGCTGTTTTTT.

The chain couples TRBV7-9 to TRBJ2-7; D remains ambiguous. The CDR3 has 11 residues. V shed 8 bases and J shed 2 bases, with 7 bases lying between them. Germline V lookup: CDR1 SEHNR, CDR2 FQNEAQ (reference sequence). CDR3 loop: CASQGTYEQYF. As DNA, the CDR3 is TGTGCCAGCCAAGGGACCTACGAGCAGTACTTC.

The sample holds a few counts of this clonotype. This CDR3 is CASSLIPGNNGYTF. The CDR3 bases are TGCGCCAGCAGCTTAATCCCAGGGAACAATGGCTACACCTTC. V and J are TRBV5-1 and TRBJ1-2, with a weak D call TRBD1 (5 bases). Germline assignment: CDR1 SGHRS and CDR2 YFSETQ. V was clipped by 2 bases and J by 6 bases, with 14 bases between them. CDR3 length: 14 residues. The variable domain in full, with the rest retrieved from reference TRBV5-1 and TRBJ1-2, is KAGVTQTPRYLIKTRGQQVTLSCSPISGHRSVSWYQQTPGQGLQFLFEYFSETQRNKGNFPGRFSGRQFSNSRSEMNVSTLELGDSALYLCASSLIPGNNGYTFGSGTRLTVV.

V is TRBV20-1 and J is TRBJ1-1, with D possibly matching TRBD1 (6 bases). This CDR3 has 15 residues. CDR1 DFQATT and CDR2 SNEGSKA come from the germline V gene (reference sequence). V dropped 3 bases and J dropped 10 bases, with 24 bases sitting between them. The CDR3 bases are TGCAGTGCTAGGTCCTCACAGGGACCTGCCAGGGGAGCTTTCTTT. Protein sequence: CSARSSQGPARGAFF.

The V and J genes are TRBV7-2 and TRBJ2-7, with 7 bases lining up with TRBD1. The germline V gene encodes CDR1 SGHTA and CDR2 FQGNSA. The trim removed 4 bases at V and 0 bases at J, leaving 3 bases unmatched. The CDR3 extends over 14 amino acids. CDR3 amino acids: CASSSTGPSYEQYF. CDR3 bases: TGTGCCAGCAGCTCGACAGGGCCCTCCTACGAGCAGTACTTC.

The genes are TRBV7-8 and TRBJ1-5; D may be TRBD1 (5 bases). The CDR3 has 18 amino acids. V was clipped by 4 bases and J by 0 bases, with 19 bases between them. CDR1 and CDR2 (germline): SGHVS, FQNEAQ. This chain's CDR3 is CASSSPRRGTVSNQPQHF. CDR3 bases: TGTGCCAGCAGCTCACCACGGCGGGGGACGGTTAGCAATCAGCCCCAGCATTTT.